The clone carrying this T cell receptor beta chain has only a few counts. What it binds is not known. The sample originates from a study of Graves' ophthalmopathy and Graves' hyperthyroidism. Findings and caveats of the study: A model built from 13 signatures distinguished ophthalmopathy from stable hyperthyroidism with 85% to 90% sensitivity and about 81% specificity.

Scientists amplified the TCR beta CDR3 regions from RNA transcripts. HTBI primers were employed in first-round RT-PCR, then a second-round multiplex PCR followed. TCRdb re-called the multiplex PCR reads with MiXCR, one entry per CDR3 protein. The sample yields 650,000 to 900,000 distinct CDR3 sequences, approximately 40% seen once. This CDR3 is 17 amino acids long. The ends were cut back, 5 bases at V and 1 base at J, with 21 bases in the middle. Per germline, CDR1 MNHEY and CDR2 SVGAGI. Those donors who had ophthalmopathy presented with moderate-to-severe activity, a CAS of ≥3, a NOSPECS of ≥4 and a duration under 3 months. Diagnosis used clinical symptoms, serum thyroxine, TRAb, thyroid ultrasound and orbital computed tomography.

The receptor was isolated from an adult man with Graves' ophthalmopathy. Sequencing was done on a sample of peripheral blood. This chain links TRBV6-5 with TRBJ2-7, with a possible D match to TRBD2 (6 bases). This CDR3 is CASSKLEGKGKSYEQYF. CDR3 DNA: TGTGCCAGCAGTAAGCTGGAGGGCAAGGGCAAGTCCTACGAGCAGTACTTC.